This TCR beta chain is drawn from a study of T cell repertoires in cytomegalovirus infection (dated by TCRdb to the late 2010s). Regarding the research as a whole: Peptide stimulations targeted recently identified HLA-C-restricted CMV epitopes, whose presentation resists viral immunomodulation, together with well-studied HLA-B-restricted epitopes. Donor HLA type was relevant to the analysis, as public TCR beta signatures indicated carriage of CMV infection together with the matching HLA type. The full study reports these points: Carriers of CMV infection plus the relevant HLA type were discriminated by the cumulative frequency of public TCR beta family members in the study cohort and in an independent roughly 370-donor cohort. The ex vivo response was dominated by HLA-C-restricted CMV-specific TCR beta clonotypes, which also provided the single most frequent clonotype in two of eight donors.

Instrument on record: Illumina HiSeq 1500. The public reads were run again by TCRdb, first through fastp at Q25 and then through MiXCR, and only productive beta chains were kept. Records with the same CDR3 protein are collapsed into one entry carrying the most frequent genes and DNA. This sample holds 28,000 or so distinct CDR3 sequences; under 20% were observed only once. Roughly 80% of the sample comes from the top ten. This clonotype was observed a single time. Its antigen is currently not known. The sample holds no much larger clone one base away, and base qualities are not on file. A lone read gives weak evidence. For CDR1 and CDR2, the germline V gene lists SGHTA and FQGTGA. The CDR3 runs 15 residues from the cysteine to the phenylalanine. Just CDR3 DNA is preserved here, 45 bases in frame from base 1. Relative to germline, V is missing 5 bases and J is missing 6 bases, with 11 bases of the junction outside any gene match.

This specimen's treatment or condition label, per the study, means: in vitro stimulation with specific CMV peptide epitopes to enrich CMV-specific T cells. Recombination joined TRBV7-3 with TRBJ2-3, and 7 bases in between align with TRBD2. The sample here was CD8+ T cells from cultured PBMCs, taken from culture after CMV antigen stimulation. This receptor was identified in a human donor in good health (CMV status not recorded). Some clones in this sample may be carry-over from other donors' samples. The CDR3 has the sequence CASSPRGVGTDTQYF. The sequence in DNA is TGTGCCAGCAGCCCCCGGGGGGTTGGGACGGATACGCAGTATTTT.